This entry describes one T cell receptor beta chain. Its antigen remains unknown. These data are taken from a study of PD-1 blockade in classical Hodgkin lymphoma. Regarding the study as a whole: No one has yet defined what causes the repertoire differences, which may be disease activity or prior therapy. Compared with healthy donors, newly diagnosed patients reportedly showed lower baseline TCR diversity. With CD4+ cells, TCR diversity rose significantly by C4D1, but not with CD8+ cells. Patients starting nivolumab under 1 year after ASCT were excluded.

The germline gives CDR1 MDHEN, CDR2 SYDVKM. V shed 5 bases and J shed 0 bases, with 14 bases lying between them. This CDR3 has 16 residues. Sequenced by immunoSEQ multiplex PCR; TCRdb stores in-frame clones only, minus some. The sample includes around 70,000 clones, about 70% of them seen just once. Each of the patients experienced relapse following autologous stem cell transplantation, and their brentuximab vedotin exposure differed. J is TRBJ1-3 and V is TRBV28; D uncertain. The TCR comes from a human donor with classical Hodgkin lymphoma. This material consisted of peripheral blood mononuclear cells (PBMCs), taken before the second cycle of nivolumab. The CDR3 reads CASSPATGSSGNTIYF. The CDR3 bases are TGTGCCAGCAGTCCCGCGACGGGATCCTCTGGAAACACCATATATTTT.